This note documents a single TCR beta chain sequence. The data stem from a study of blood T cell repertoires in COVID-19. In the original analysis: Researchers report that nucleated cell counts were estimated from reference gene primer amplification. Profiled with immunoSEQ multiplex PCR; TCRdb holds only in-frame clones, not every one. V and J calls and clone size come straight from that table; D and trimming were deduced from the DNA. This sample yields roughly 130,000 clones, of which about three quarters are seen a single time; around 13% belongs to the top ten. The material sequenced was peripheral blood. This clonotype originated in a man older than 75 with acute or convalescent COVID-19.

The CDR3 reads CASNQGDRSPLHF. The CDR3 DNA reads TGTGCCAGCAATCAGGGGGATCGGTCACCCCTCCACTTT. The gene calls are TRBV27 and TRBJ1-6, with 7 bases identical to TRBD1. CDR3 size: 13 residues. CDR1 and CDR2 from the germline V gene are MNHEY and SMNVEV (reference sequence). V dropped 7 bases and J dropped 10; count of bases not matched to a gene: 7.